Listed here is a single T cell receptor beta chain. In this sample, this clonotype turned up a few times. Its antigen remains undetermined. Base qualities are not provided; no much larger clone lies one nucleotide away. Taken from cysteine to phenylalanine, the CDR3 has 16 residues. Of the read, only the CDR3 DNA is kept; its 48 bases are in frame from base 1. V and J are truncated by 4 bases and 0 bases respectively, leaving an intervening sequence of 14 bases. Via the germline V gene, CDR1 is SGHRS and CDR2 YFSETQ. This entry is derived from a study of T cells after yellow fever vaccination (dated by TCRdb to 2018 to 2020). Concerning the study at large: Libraries from fractions with low cell numbers were prepared with the SMART-Seq v4 Ultra Low Input RNA kit. To follow T-cell clones before and after both primary and booster YFV17D yellow fever vaccination, bulk TCR alpha and beta repertoires underwent longitudinal sequencing. Two healthy male donors made up the cohort, one aged 18 to 29 years and the other aged 30 to 40 years. Bulk PBMC replicates and cell subsets were isolated from blood drawn at multiple timepoints before and after both primary and secondary immunization.

What the work shows at the level of the full study, not this receptor alone: Because abundant contaminating clonotypes from the bulk population could be contained in FACS-sorted repertoires, computational filtering was required. A small fraction of clonotypes appeared in both the CD4 and CD8 compartments, likely as a result of convergent recombination. Only two donors were included in the study, so the extent to which the findings can be generalized is limited. Most clones expanded after primary vaccination were re-detected after the booster (approximately 96% of CD4 and 88% of CD8), suggesting broad memory maintenance. Compared with the primary T-cell response, the secondary T-cell response was faster but weaker, reaching its peak on day 5 rather than on day 15.

What this sample's treatment or condition label stands for: live attenuated yellow fever vaccine strain. Two biological replicates of bulk PBMCs were collected at each blood-draw timepoint. A standard Ficoll-Paque protocol was used to isolate PBMCs from peripheral blood. TriZol was used to extract RNA from bulk PBMCs, from CD4 and CD8 fractions, and from dextramer-positive and dextramer-negative fractions. TCR cDNA was made using 5'RACE template switching, a step that added a universal primer site and unique molecular identifiers. Priming of cDNA synthesis was performed from both the TCR alpha and TCR beta constant segments. Libraries were amplified in two PCR steps, with sample barcodes and sequencing adapters added in the second step. Sequencing of libraries was performed on Illumina HiSeq 2500 (2x100 bp) or NovaSeq (2x150 bp). Per the authors' processing: Reads were demultiplexed and collapsed into UMI consensus sequences with MIGEC, and V(D)J alignment was performed with MiXCR. Using edgeR on replicate PBMC samples, clonotypes were called vaccine-responding if FDR was below 0.01 and the log2 fold change was above 5 up to day 15. CD4 or CD8 identity was assigned to each bulk clonotype according to whether the clonotype was present at higher abundance in the sequenced CD4 repertoire or the sequenced CD8 repertoire. TCRdb reprocessed the public reads (quality trimming at Q25 with fastp, clone calling with MiXCR) and kept in-frame beta chains. Every CDR3 protein is listed once, alongside the most common genes and DNA of its rows. Here the V and J calls rest on TCRdb's processing, not on the authors' analysis. The sample yields approximately 510,000 distinct CDR3 sequences; around a fifth were counted once. The ten largest clones add up to about a sixth of the sample.

This material consisted of PBMCs, taken 20 to 25 days after the first yellow fever vaccination. This TCR came from a man aged 18 to 30 who received the YFV17D yellow fever vaccine. This receptor chain uses TRBV5-1 and TRBJ2-1; TRBD1 might be the D gene, on 6 matching bases. The bases read TGCGCCAGCAGCCCCGATGGACAGAGCTCCTACAATGAGCAGTTCTTC. Its amino acids are CASSPDGQSSYNEQFF.